The rows below give T cell receptor beta chains drawn from one sample of a study of PD-1 blockade in classical Hodgkin lymphoma. The method was immunoSEQ multiplex PCR; TCRdb's version includes in-frame clones alone and lacks a portion of them. This sample has roughly 60,000 clones, with 88% found just once. This specimen was peripheral blood mononuclear cells (PBMCs), taken before the second cycle of nivolumab. Source of these receptors: a human donor with classical Hodgkin lymphoma. Both conserved end residues are part of each CDR3. The order of the fields is V gene, D gene, J gene, clone size, CDR3 protein, CDR3 DNA. A D gene is named only where the DNA matches it firmly. Only part of the rows carry a size: once, few, many, or a class if the clone is expanded.

v_call: TRBV7-9; d_call: TRBD2; j_call: TRBJ2-3; clone_size: -; cdr3_aa: CASSLGAGGGADTQYF; cdr3_nt: TGTGCCAGCAGCTTAGGGGCTGGCGGGGGGGCAGATACGCAGTATTTT
v_call: TRBV19; d_call: -; j_call: TRBJ1-1; clone_size: medium-sized; cdr3_aa: CASSISFGGTEAFF; cdr3_nt: TGTGCCAGTAGTATTAGTTTTGGGGGCACTGAAGCTTTCTTT
v_call: TRBV27; d_call: -; j_call: TRBJ2-7; clone_size: -; cdr3_aa: CASSSLFEQYF; cdr3_nt: TGTGCCAGCAGTTCCTTGTTCGAGCAGTACTTC
v_call: TRBV5-8; d_call: -; j_call: TRBJ1-6; clone_size: -; cdr3_aa: CASSSPGSSYNSPLHF; cdr3_nt: TGTGCCAGCAGCTCTCCAGGGAGCTCCTATAATTCACCCCTCCACTTT
v_call: TRBV27; d_call: TRBD1; j_call: TRBJ1-2; clone_size: -; cdr3_aa: CASSSPGQETNYGYTF; cdr3_nt: TGTGCCAGCAGTTCGCCGGGACAGGAGACTAACTATGGCTACACCTTC
v_call: TRBV6-5; d_call: -; j_call: TRBJ1-5; clone_size: few; cdr3_aa: CASSYSIGGNQPQHF; cdr3_nt: TGTGCCAGCAGTTACTCGATAGGGGGAAATCAGCCCCAGCATTTT
v_call: TRBV6-5; d_call: -; j_call: TRBJ1-2; clone_size: -; cdr3_aa: CATQQEPTNYGYTF; cdr3_nt: TGTGCCACCCAACAGGAACCAACTAACTATGGCTACACCTTC
v_call: TRBV30; d_call: TRBD1; j_call: TRBJ1-5; clone_size: few; cdr3_aa: CAWSRTGLNQPQHF; cdr3_nt: TGTGCCTGGAGTCGGACAGGGCTCAATCAGCCCCAGCATTTT
v_call: TRBV7-2; d_call: TRBD1; j_call: TRBJ1-4; clone_size: -; cdr3_aa: CASSSTGTRNEKLFF; cdr3_nt: TGTGCCAGCAGCTCGACAGGGACGAGGAATGAAAAACTGTTTTTT
v_call: TRBV28; d_call: TRBD1; j_call: TRBJ2-1; clone_size: -; cdr3_aa: CASNSGTGFNEQFF; cdr3_nt: TGTGCCAGCAACTCCGGGACAGGGTTCAATGAGCAGTTCTTC
v_call: TRBV30; d_call: -; j_call: TRBJ2-7; clone_size: -; cdr3_aa: CAWSPLDEQYF; cdr3_nt: TGTGCCTGGAGCCCCCTAGACGAGCAGTACTTC
v_call: TRBV6-9; d_call: -; j_call: TRBJ2-1; clone_size: -; cdr3_aa: CASSHSTSYNEQFF; cdr3_nt: TGTGCCAGCAGTCACTCGACAAGCTACAATGAGCAGTTCTTC
v_call: TRBV19; d_call: TRBD1; j_call: TRBJ1-5; clone_size: -; cdr3_aa: CASTTHPGTGGKNQPQHF; cdr3_nt: TGTGCCAGTACAACACACCCAGGGACAGGGGGGAAAAATCAGCCCCAGCATTTT
v_call: TRBV6-5; d_call: TRBD1; j_call: TRBJ1-6; clone_size: -; cdr3_aa: CASSRDRAYSPLHF; cdr3_nt: TGTGCCAGCAGTCGGGACAGAGCATATTCACCCCTCCACTTT
v_call: TRBV5-6; d_call: -; j_call: TRBJ2-7; clone_size: -; cdr3_aa: CASSFVGNEQYF; cdr3_nt: TGTGCCAGCAGCTTTGTCGGGAACGAGCAGTACTTC
v_call: TRBV7-9; d_call: -; j_call: TRBJ2-7; clone_size: -; cdr3_aa: CASAKWTTDYEQYF; cdr3_nt: TGTGCCAGCGCCAAGTGGACAACAGACTACGAGCAGTACTTC
v_call: TRBV5-1; d_call: -; j_call: TRBJ2-3; clone_size: -; cdr3_aa: CASRSNWDTQYF; cdr3_nt: TGCGCCAGCAGGAGCAATTGGGATACGCAGTATTTT
v_call: TRBV18; d_call: -; j_call: TRBJ2-7; clone_size: -; cdr3_aa: CASSPSDKLEQYF; cdr3_nt: TGTGCCAGCTCACCGAGTGATAAACTCGAGCAGTACTTC
v_call: TRBV30; d_call: -; j_call: TRBJ1-1; clone_size: -; cdr3_aa: CAWSAEDRRTEAFF; cdr3_nt: TGTGCCTGGAGTGCCGAAGACAGGAGAACTGAAGCTTTCTTT
v_call: TRBV6-5; d_call: -; j_call: TRBJ2-1; clone_size: -; cdr3_aa: CASRKTGKEQFF; cdr3_nt: TGTGCCAGCAGGAAAACAGGGAAAGAGCAGTTCTTC
v_call: TRBV5-1; d_call: -; j_call: TRBJ1-1; clone_size: once; cdr3_aa: CASSSGLLNTEAFF; cdr3_nt: TGCGCCAGCAGCTCGGGACTGTTGAACACTGAAGCTTTCTTT